A selection of T cell receptor beta chains follows, all from one sample in a study of early T cells in non-severe SARS-CoV-2 infection. Each CDR3 protein gets one entry after TCRdb re-called the 5' RACE reads with MiXCR. Of approximately 58,000 distinct CDR3 sequences listed, more than 10% are singletons. The sequenced sample was whole blood, obtained at baseline. These receptors originate from an adult who was a healthcare worker with PCR-confirmed SARS-CoV-2 infection or an uninfected control (not recorded which). The CDR3 runs from the conserved cysteine through the conserved F or W. A D gene is named only where the DNA matches it firmly. The size of a clone is reported for some rows only, either as once, few or many, or as a class for expanded clones.

j_gene	abundance	v_gene	d_gene	CDR3aa	CDR3nt
TRBJ2-5	few	TRBV6-2/TRBV6-3	TRBD1	CASSWTGQETQYF	TGTGCCAGCAGTTGGACAGGCCAAGAGACCCAGTACTTC
TRBJ2-3	NA	TRBV5-1	NA	CASSLPYTDTQYF	TGCGCCAGCAGCTTACCTTACACAGATACGCAGTATTTT
TRBJ1-5	NA	TRBV29-1	NA	CSVSGSDRNQPQHF	TGCAGCGTTTCTGGCAGCGACCGCAATCAGCCCCAGCATTTT
TRBJ2-1	NA	TRBV5-1	TRBD2	CASSARLAGNYNEQFF	TGCGCCAGCAGCGCTCGACTAGCGGGGAACTACAATGAGCAGTTCTTC
TRBJ2-7	NA	TRBV10-2	TRBD1	CASSPTSNRGGSYEQYF	TGCGCCAGCAGTCCAACCTCCAACAGGGGTGGGTCCTACGAGCAGTACTTC
TRBJ2-1	few	TRBV7-3	NA	CASSPGDSLSSYNEQFF	TGTGCCAGCAGCCCCGGGGACTCGCTGAGCTCCTACAATGAGCAGTTCTTC
TRBJ2-4	many	TRBV20-1	NA	CSASAIAKNIQYF	TGCAGTGCTAGTGCCATAGCCAAAAACATTCAGTACTTC
TRBJ1-2	few	TRBV12-3/TRBV12-4	TRBD1	CASTDRNYGYTF	TGTGCCAGCACGGACAGGAACTATGGCTACACCTTC
TRBJ2-1	few	TRBV7-2	NA	CASSHSTDYNEQFF	TGTGCCAGCAGCCACTCAACAGATTACAATGAGCAGTTCTTC
TRBJ2-1	few	TRBV7-3	NA	CASSFAGNEQFF	TGTGCCAGCAGCTTCGCTGGTAATGAGCAGTTCTTC
TRBJ2-7	few	TRBV11-2	NA	CASSPSTDRKGTYEQYF	TGTGCCAGCAGCCCGTCAACGGACAGAAAAGGAACCTACGAGCAGTACTTC
TRBJ2-1	few	TRBV5-4	NA	CASSLQVAGNLEQFF	TGTGCCAGCAGCTTGCAGGTCGCGGGGAACCTTGAGCAGTTCTTC
TRBJ2-3	NA	TRBV19	TRBD2	CASRFSGRTDTQYF	TGTGCCAGTAGGTTCAGCGGGAGAACAGATACGCAGTATTTT
TRBJ1-6	few	TRBV27	NA	CASSLWAGTPNLNSPLHF	TGTGCCAGCAGTTTATGGGCCGGGACACCCAATTTAAATTCACCCCTCCACTTT
TRBJ2-7	few	TRBV12-3/TRBV12-4	TRBD1	CASSLRGQYEQYF	TGTGCCAGCAGTTTAAGGGGGCAGTACGAGCAGTACTTC
TRBJ2-5	NA	TRBV7-2	NA	CASSSSGLKETQYF	TGTGCCAGCAGCTCAAGCGGCCTGAAAGAGACCCAGTACTTC
TRBJ2-1	NA	TRBV6-5	TRBD1	CASSGAQGVGSYNEQFF	TGTGCCAGCAGCGGTGCTCAGGGGGTCGGGTCCTACAATGAGCAGTTCTTC
TRBJ1-2	few	TRBV7-2	NA	CASSLVGYGYTF	TGTGCCAGCAGCTTAGTCGGATATGGCTACACCTTC